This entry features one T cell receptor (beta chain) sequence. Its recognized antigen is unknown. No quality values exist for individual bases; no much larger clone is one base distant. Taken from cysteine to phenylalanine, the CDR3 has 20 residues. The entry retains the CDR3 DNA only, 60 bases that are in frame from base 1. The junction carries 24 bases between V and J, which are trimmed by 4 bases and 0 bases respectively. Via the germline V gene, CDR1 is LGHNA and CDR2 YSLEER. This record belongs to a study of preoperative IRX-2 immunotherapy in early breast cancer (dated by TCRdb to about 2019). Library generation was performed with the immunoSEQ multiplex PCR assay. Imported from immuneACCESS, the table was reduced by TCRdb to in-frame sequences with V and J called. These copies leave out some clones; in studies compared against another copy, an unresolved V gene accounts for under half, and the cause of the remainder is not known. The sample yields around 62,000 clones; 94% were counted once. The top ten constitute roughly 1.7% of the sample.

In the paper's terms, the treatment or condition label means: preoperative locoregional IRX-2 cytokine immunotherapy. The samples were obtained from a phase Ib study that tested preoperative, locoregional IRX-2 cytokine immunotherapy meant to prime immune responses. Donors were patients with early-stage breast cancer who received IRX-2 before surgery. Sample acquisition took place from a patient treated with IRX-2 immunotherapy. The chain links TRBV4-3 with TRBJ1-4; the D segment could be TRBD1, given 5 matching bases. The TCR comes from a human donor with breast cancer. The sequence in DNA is TGCGCCAGCAGCCCGATGGCCGGGACTTCTTGGACTCCAACTAATGAAAAACTGTTTTTT. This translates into CASSPMAGTSWTPTNEKLFF.